This T cell receptor (beta chain) was sequenced during a study of beta chain features in type 1 diabetes. The study reverse transcribed the entire isolated RNA, so it sequenced expressed TCRB transcripts. The method was immunoSEQ multiplex PCR; TCRdb's version includes in-frame clones alone and lacks a portion of them. The table lists 450,000 or so clones, about an eighth of them singletons, with over 0.04% in the top ten. In this sample, this clone turned up a few times. What it recognizes is unknown. The V gene lost 3 bases and the J gene lost 3 bases, with 8 bases spanning the gap. The CDR3 sequence is 12 residues long. CDR1 SQVTM and CDR2 ANQGSEA come from the germline V gene. Whole-study results and caveats: Patients' naive, central memory and Treg TCRB repertoires seemed closer to one another than those of healthy donors.

One heparinised blood draw averaging approximately 120 mL was given by each donor. What was sequenced was naive CD4+ T cells from blood. The V call is TRBV29-1, the J call TRBJ1-1; D is undetermined. This clonotype originated in a woman under 30 in good health. CDR3 sequence reads: CSVDPLDTEAFF. The CDR3 DNA reads as TGCAGCGTTGATCCCCTCGACACTGAAGCTTTCTTT. Combining the CDR3 with reference TRBV29-1 and TRBJ1-1 gives the whole variable domain SAVISQKPSRDICQRGTSLTIQCQVDSQVTMMFWYRQQPGQSLTLIATANQGSEATYESGFVIDKFPISRPNLTFSTLTVSNMSPEDSSIYLCSVDPLDTEAFFGQGTRLTVV.